Listed below are T cell receptor beta chains from one sample, sequenced in a study of cytomegalovirus exposure and HLA in healthy donors. This table comes from immunoSEQ multiplex PCR, and its TCRdb copy is limited to in-frame clones, with some not included. The data show some 180,000 clones, 70% to 80% seen once. Sequencing input: PBMCs. These receptors originate from a woman in her twenties or thirties in good health and CMV-seronegative. Both conserved end residues are part of each CDR3. A D gene is named only where the DNA matches it firmly. Some rows mark clone size as missing; the rest say once, few, many or name a class of expanded clone.

.	TRBV27	.	TRBJ2-5	CASRRFGETQYF	TGTGCCAGCAGGAGGTTCGGGGAGACCCAGTACTTC
few	TRBV5-6	TRBD1	TRBJ1-1	CASSLGPGQGPTEAFF	TGTGCCAGCAGCTTGGGGCCGGGACAGGGACCCACTGAAGCTTTCTTT
.	TRBV27	TRBD2	TRBJ2-3	CASSQQRGGDTQYF	TGTGCCAGCAGTCAGCAGCGGGGGGGGGATACGCAGTATTTT
.	TRBV5-8	.	TRBJ2-3	CASSLRRGPMADTQYF	TGTGCCAGCAGCTTGAGGCGGGGACCGATGGCAGATACGCAGTATTTT
.	TRBV6-1	.	TRBJ2-7	CASSEGPYGYEQYF	TGTGCCAGCAGTGAGGGGCCCTATGGCTACGAGCAGTACTTC
.	TRBV7-3	TRBD1	TRBJ2-7	CASSPNRGSYEQYF	TGTGCCAGCAGCCCCAACAGGGGGTCCTACGAGCAGTACTTC
.	TRBV5-1	.	TRBJ1-2	CASSLVSRGGPEGDGYTF	TGCGCCAGCAGCTTGGTGTCCCGGGGTGGGCCGGAGGGAGATGGCTACACCTTC
once	TRBV29-1	.	TRBJ2-7	CSVEERDSYEQYF	TGCAGCGTTGAAGAACGGGATTCCTACGAGCAGTACTTC
.	TRBV29-1	.	TRBJ1-1	CSAGGLTEAFF	TGCAGCGCTGGAGGACTCACTGAAGCTTTCTTT
.	TRBV9	TRBD2	TRBJ2-7	CASSGLAEVYEQYF	TGTGCCAGTTCAGGACTAGCGGAGGTCTACGAGCAGTACTTC
.	TRBV30	.	TRBJ1-1	CAWSRLQGFTEAFF	TGTGCCTGGAGTCGACTGCAGGGGTTCACTGAAGCTTTCTTT
.	TRBV19	.	TRBJ2-1	CASSIPAVRSNEQFF	TGTGCCAGTAGTATTCCGGCAGTGAGGAGCAATGAGCAGTTCTTC
.	TRBV15	TRBD1	TRBJ2-1	CATSRKTGAYEQFF	TGTGCCACCAGCAGAAAGACAGGGGCCTATGAGCAGTTCTTC
.	TRBV30	.	TRBJ2-6	CAWRKDRTGANVLTF	TGTGCCTGGAGGAAAGACAGAACTGGGGCCAACGTCCTGACTTTC
few	TRBV5-1	.	TRBJ1-6	CASSAQGSSYNSPLHF	TGCGCCAGCAGCGCGCAGGGGAGCTCCTATAATTCACCCCTCCACTTT
.	TRBV25-1	TRBD1	TRBJ2-7	CARVGTGDEQYF	TGTGCCAGGGTGGGGACAGGGGACGAGCAGTACTTC
.	TRBV9	.	TRBJ1-4	CASSSDRGGEKLFF	TGTGCCAGCAGCTCCGATCGTGGGGGGGAAAAACTGTTTTTT
.	TRBV29-1	.	TRBJ1-1	CSVEVQGSNTEAFF	TGCAGCGTTGAAGTACAGGGATCGAACACTGAAGCTTTCTTT
.	TRBV28	TRBD2	TRBJ2-5	CASSTELAVLETQYF	TGTGCCAGCAGTACAGAACTAGCGGTTTTAGAGACCCAGTACTTC
once	TRBV9	TRBD2	TRBJ2-1	CASSSRGSGLAGGEQFF	TGTGCCAGCAGCTCCCGAGGCTCGGGACTAGCAGGGGGTGAGCAGTTCTTC
.	TRBV15	TRBD1	TRBJ2-7	CATSRGTGAGGAYEQYF	TGTGCCACCAGCAGGGGGACAGGGGCTGGGGGCGCCTACGAGCAGTACTTC
few	TRBV6-6	.	TRBJ1-1	CASSYAGNLEAFF	TGTGCCAGCAGTTACGCAGGGAACCTAGAAGCTTTCTTT
.	TRBV29-1	.	TRBJ2-7	CSVDGSGTDTYEQYF	TGCAGCGTTGACGGTTCGGGGACTGACACCTACGAGCAGTACTTC
.	TRBV5-6	TRBD2	TRBJ2-1	CASSRWGGRWAYNEQFF	TGTGCCAGCAGCCGGTGGGGCGGGAGGTGGGCGTACAATGAGCAGTTCTTC
.	TRBV28	.	TRBJ2-7	CASSESFYEQYF	TGTGCCAGCAGTGAAAGCTTCTACGAGCAGTACTTC
.	TRBV4-1	TRBD1	TRBJ1-3	CASSTTGQGATSSGNTIYF	TGCGCCAGCAGCACCACGGGACAGGGGGCGACGAGCTCTGGAAACACCATATATTTT
few	TRBV9	TRBD1	TRBJ1-1	CASSVVSGTGGAYDTEAFF	TGTGCCAGCAGCGTAGTAAGTGGGACAGGGGGCGCATATGACACTGAAGCTTTCTTT
.	TRBV5-1	TRBD1	TRBJ1-1	CASSSDRDHEAFF	TGCGCCAGCAGCTCCGACAGGGACCATGAAGCTTTCTTT
.	TRBV7-9	TRBD1	TRBJ1-2	CSSSRRGQRTANYGYTF	TGTTCCAGCAGCAGACGGGGACAGCGCACAGCTAACTATGGCTACACCTTC
.	TRBV6-1	TRBD1	TRBJ1-1	CASRRTGGQREAFF	TGTGCCAGCAGGCGGACAGGGGGCCAGCGTGAAGCTTTCTTT
.	TRBV30	.	TRBJ2-3	CAWRGDFTDTQYF	TGTGCCTGGAGGGGGGACTTCACAGATACGCAGTATTTT
.	TRBV27	TRBD2	TRBJ2-5	CASSLWGGQETQYF	TGTGCCAGCAGTTTATGGGGGGGCCAAGAGACCCAGTACTTC
.	TRBV19	TRBD1	TRBJ1-5	CASSEDRASNQPQHF	TGTGCCAGTAGTGAGGACAGGGCGAGCAATCAGCCCCAGCATTTT
.	TRBV19	TRBD1	TRBJ1-2	CASSGPGTGGDNYGYTF	TGTGCCAGTAGTGGTCCCGGGACAGGGGGTGATAACTATGGCTACACCTTC
.	TRBV23-1	TRBD2	TRBJ2-7	CATRGTSGRALFYEQYF	TGCGCCACCAGGGGAACTAGCGGGAGGGCCTTATTCTACGAGCAGTACTTC
few	TRBV10-1	.	TRBJ1-1	CASRRDTNTEAFF	TGCGCCAGCAGACGCGACACGAACACTGAAGCTTTCTTT
.	TRBV5-1	TRBD2	TRBJ2-3	CASKGLAGGPDTQYF	TGCGCCAGTAAGGGACTAGCGGGGGGGCCGGATACGCAGTATTTT
.	TRBV6-1	TRBD2	TRBJ2-7	CASSELAGQYEQYF	TGTGCCAGCAGTGAACTAGCGGGACAATACGAGCAGTACTTC
few	TRBV6-5	TRBD1	TRBJ1-5	CASRTGGASNQPQHF	TGTGCCAGCCGGACAGGGGGCGCCAGCAATCAGCCCCAGCATTTT
once	TRBV5-6	.	TRBJ1-2	CASSSAGASAWAPNYGYTF	TGTGCCAGCAGCTCCGCAGGGGCAAGTGCTTGGGCGCCTAACTATGGCTACACCTTC
.	TRBV7-9	TRBD1	TRBJ2-6	CASSSLTGALSGANVLTF	TGTGCCAGCAGCTCTCTGACAGGGGCCCTCTCTGGGGCCAACGTCCTGACTTTC
.	TRBV5-1	TRBD1	TRBJ2-5	CASSLLGQEETQYF	TGCGCCAGCAGCTTGTTAGGACAGGAAGAGACCCAGTACTTC
.	TRBV7-9	.	TRBJ2-2	CASSSQLPGGGASTGELFF	TGTGCCAGCAGCTCCCAATTACCGGGAGGGGGCGCTTCCACCGGGGAGCTGTTTTTT